Listed here are 9 T cell receptor beta chains from one sample, sequenced in a study of control samples from healthy donors and cancer patients. Sequencing was performed with immunoSEQ multiplex PCR; in TCRdb, only in-frame clones are kept and a portion is missing. In the table there are 400,000 to 450,000 clones, approximately 92% of which are singletons. The source material was PBMCs. The receptor set was obtained from a man in his forties or fifties with head and neck cancer.

This rearrangement joins TRBV24-1 to TRBJ2-1; weak D call: TRBD1 (5 bases). Deletions cut 3 bases from V and 9 bases from J, with 8 bases between. The CDR3 loop spans 12 amino acids. The germline V gene encodes CDR1 KGHDR and CDR2 SFDVKD. As DNA, the CDR3 is TGTGCCACCAGTGATATTACAGGTGAGCAGTTCTTC. The encoded protein is CATSDITGEQFF.

This sequence joins TRBV7-2 and TRBJ1-3, with 12 bases lining up with TRBD1. The germline CDR1 and CDR2 sequences are SGHTA and FQGNSA. With V trimmed by 5 bases and J by 6 bases, 17 bases remained unmatched. CDR3 size: 19 residues. The CDR3: CASSPLPGQGAPSENTIYF. CDR3 bases: TGTGCCAGCAGCCCGCTTCCGGGACAGGGGGCCCCGAGTGAAAACACCATATATTTT.

The chain carries TRBV30 and TRBJ2-3; possibly TRBD1 or TRBD2 for D (6 bases each). Germline lookup yields CDR1 GTSNPN and CDR2 SVGIG (reference sequence). Trimming left V 2 bases short and J 1 base short, with 10 bases between. CDR3 size: 14 residues. DNA of the CDR3: TGTGCCTGGAGTTTACGGGGGCGCACAGATACGCAGTATTTT. Translating gives CAWSLRGRTDTQYF.

The V and J genes are TRBV14 and TRBJ2-2; D uncertain. Germline V lookup: CDR1 SGHDN, CDR2 FVKESK. Trimming left V 3 bases short and J 6 bases short, with 8 bases between. This CDR3 comprises 13 residues. The CDR3: CASSQIHAGELFF. For the CDR3, the DNA is TGTGCCAGCAGCCAGATTCATGCCGGGGAGCTGTTTTTT.

This chain connects TRBV14 to TRBJ2-1; 8 bases agree with TRBD2. This CDR3 is 16 amino acids long. CDR1 is SGHDN and CDR2 is FVKESK in the germline V gene. Trimming took 3 bases from V and 3 from J; bases not matched to a gene: 7. Here the CDR3 DNA reads TGTGCCAGCAGCCATCTCCTAGCGGGCGGCTACAATGAGCAGTTCTTC. It codes for CASSHLLAGGYNEQFF.

The chain recombines TRBV7-2 with TRBJ2-7, with TRBD2 matching over 8 bases. CDR3 length: 15 amino acids. The junction had 6 bases not matched to a gene; V was cut back by 3 bases and J by 2 bases. Germline lookup yields CDR1 SGHTA and CDR2 FQGNSA. The CDR3 bases are TGTGCCAGCAGCTTGAATAGCGGGGAGACCTACGAGCAGTACTTC. The encoded protein is CASSLNSGETYEQYF.

The rearrangement uses TRBV12-5 and TRBJ2-5, with unresolved D. V lost 3 bases, J lost 4 bases, and 9 bases lay in between. The CDR3 has 13 amino acids. CDR1 and CDR2 (germline): LGHNT, FRNRAP. The CDR3 protein is CASGFGPRETQYF. Written as DNA, the CDR3 is TGTGCTAGTGGTTTCGGACCGCGAGAGACCCAGTACTTC.

This chain connects TRBV24-1 to TRBJ2-7, with D possibly matching TRBD1 (7 bases). The CDR3 runs to 16 residues. V shed 2 bases and J shed 1 base, with 14 bases lying between them. Per germline, CDR1 KGHDR and CDR2 SFDVKD. CDR3 region: CATSDSPGGKSYEQYF. The CDR3 nucleotides are TGTGCCACCAGTGATTCGCCAGGGGGGAAATCCTACGAGCAGTACTTC.

The V call is TRBV11-2, the J call TRBJ2-7; no firm D call. Trimming removed 4 bases at V and 3 bases at J, with 10 bases between. Germline V gene sequence: CDR1 SGHAT, CDR2 FQNNGV. The CDR3 contains 13 residues. The CDR3 region is CASSSLGYYEQYF. CDR3 DNA: TGTGCCAGCAGCTCCCTGGGCTACTACGAGCAGTACTTC.